This passage covers 24 T cell receptor beta chains from one sample sequenced in a study of identical twins. Each CDR3 protein gets one entry after TCRdb re-called the 5' RACE reads with MiXCR. The sample gives roughly 690,000 distinct CDR3 sequences, roughly 6.2% of which show up once; approximately 1.6% is in the top ten. Sequenced: naive T cells sorted from blood. All receptors derive from a man aged 18 to 29 in good health.

There are many counts of this clonotype. This chain connects TRBV15 to TRBJ2-3; D gene unclear. Trimming pared 8 bases from V and 4 bases from J, leaving 13 bases between. CDR1 LNHNV and CDR2 YYDKDF come from the germline V gene (reference sequence). The CDR3 loop spans 13 amino acids. CDR3: CATPSDPPDTQYF. CDR3 coding DNA: TGTGCCACCCCTTCGGACCCCCCAGATACGCAGTATTTT.

This clonotype was observed a handful of times. The V gene is TRBV6-2 or TRBV6-3, the J gene TRBJ2-7; 8 bases match TRBD2. The CDR3 is 15 residues long. In germline, CDR1 is MNHEY, CDR2 SVGEGT. Trimming took 2 bases from V and 3 from J; bases not matched to a gene: 6. DNA of the CDR3: TGTGCCAGCAGTTACGCCTTCGCGGGGGGCTACGAGCAGTACTTC. Translation gives CASSYAFAGGYEQYF.

This clonotype came up many times. The J gene is TRBJ2-7, the V gene TRBV20-1; D is uncertain. The V end was cut by 1 base, the J end by 6 bases, with 16 bases between. Germline CDR1 reads DFQATT; CDR2 reads SNEGSKA (reference sequence). This CDR3 has 14 residues. The CDR3: CSARGQERWGEQYF. DNA for the CDR3: TGCAGTGCTAGAGGGCAGGAGCGTTGGGGCGAGCAGTACTTC.

The chain recombines TRBV10-3 with TRBJ2-5, with 9 bases that match TRBD2. The J call may be mistaken, given a closer DNA end match to TRBJ2-1. This CDR3 is 15 amino acids long. Germline assignment: CDR1 ENHRY and CDR2 SYGVKD. The CDR3 protein is CAISPRTSAQETQFF. CDR3 bases: TGTGCCATCAGTCCTAGGACTAGCGCACAAGAGACCCAGTTCTTC.

The chain combines TRBV20-1 with TRBJ2-1; a weak D match, TRBD2 (6 bases). Trimming removed 7 bases at V and 12 bases at J, with 22 bases between. Germline lookup yields CDR1 DFQATT and CDR2 SNEGSKA (reference sequence). The CDR3 is made up of 13 amino acids. The CDR3 here is CSGLSGGSGGQFF. CDR3 in DNA: TGCAGTGGCCTATCGGGCGGGTCCGGGGGGCAGTTCTTC.

This clonotype showed up many times. The chain recombines TRBV25-1 with TRBJ1-2; D not certain. Trimming took 6 bases from V and 0 from J, leaving 2 bases between them. This CDR3 region has 11 residues. CDR1 is MGHDK and CDR2 is SYGVNS in the germline V gene. The CDR3, as DNA: TGTGCCAGCAGGTCTAACTATGGCTACACCTTC. Translated, it gives CASRSNYGYTF.

The sample holds a few counts of this clonotype. The chain links TRBV20-1 to TRBJ1-3, with unresolved D. Trimming left V 1 base short and J 0 bases short, with 16 bases between. There are 17 residues in the CDR3. Germline CDR1 and CDR2: DFQATT and SNEGSKA (reference sequence). Written as DNA, the CDR3 is TGCAGTGCTAGAGGGACCCCCTCTCCCTACTCTGGAAACACCATATATTTT. Amino acid sequence: CSARGTPSPYSGNTIYF.

V and J are TRBV19 and TRBJ1-6, with 8 positions matching TRBD1. The CDR3 length is 14 residues. The trim removed 1 base at V and 14 bases at J, leaving 7 bases unmatched. Per the germline V gene, CDR1 is LNHDA and CDR2 is SQIVND (reference sequence). CDR3 protein: CASSIAQGGTSLHF. The CDR3 region has the DNA TGTGCCAGTAGTATAGCACAGGGGGGCACCTCCCTCCACTTT. Combining the CDR3 with reference TRBV19 and TRBJ1-6 gives the whole variable domain DGGITQSPKYLFRKEGQNVTLSCEQNLNHDAMYWYRQDPGQGLRLIYYSQIVNDFQKGDIAEGYSVSREKKESFPLTVTSAQKNPTAFYLCASSIAQGGTSLHFGNGTRLTVT.

Only a few counts were recorded for this clonotype. This chain connects TRBV7-6 to TRBJ2-2; the D gene is possibly TRBD2 (6 bases). The CDR3 consists of 18 residues. Trimming removed 6 bases from V and 4 bases from J, with 24 bases in between. The germline V gene encodes CDR1 SGHVS and CDR2 FNYEAQ. As DNA, the CDR3 is TGTGCCAGCAGTCTCCTGGGACTTCAGCCTGTGTTCACCGGGGAGCTGTTTTTT. The encoded protein is CASSLLGLQPVFTGELFF.

This clonotype is labeled as medium-sized. The rearrangement links TRBV28 to TRBJ2-3; the match to TRBD2 covers 9 bases. The CDR3 spans 15 residues. Losses at the gene ends were 2 bases for V and 4 bases for J; bases not matched to a gene: 4. In germline, CDR1 is MDHEN, CDR2 SYDVKM. CDR3 protein: CASSLEASGADTQYF. The CDR3 nucleotides are TGTGCCAGCAGTTTAGAGGCTAGCGGGGCAGATACGCAGTATTTT.

The chain links TRBV29-1 to TRBJ2-3; the D gene is possibly TRBD1 (6 bases). Germline V gene data show CDR1 as SQVTM and CDR2 as ANQGSEA. The CDR3 covers 14 residues. Trimming removed 4 bases from V and 2 bases from J, with 13 bases in between. The CDR3 DNA is TGCAGCGTTGGGGGTGGACAGAACACAGATACGCAGTATTTT. Translated: CSVGGGQNTDTQYF.

This clonotype was found many times. The rearrangement links TRBV6-1 to TRBJ2-5; 7 positions match TRBD2. CDR3 length equals 14 residues. Germline lookup yields CDR1 MNHNS and CDR2 SASEGT. V lost 7 bases, J lost 5 bases, and 10 bases stayed unmatched. This CDR3 is CASKNNWGGETQYF. CDR3 DNA: TGTGCCAGCAAAAATAACTGGGGAGGGGAGACCCAGTACTTC.

In its sample, this clonotype was seen many times. The V and J genes are TRBV27 and TRBJ2-7; perhaps D is TRBD1 or TRBD2 (5 bases each). Germline assignment: CDR1 MNHEY and CDR2 SMNVEV (reference sequence). The CDR3 runs 12 residues. V was clipped by 8 bases and J by 9 bases, with 17 bases between them. In nucleotides, the CDR3 is TGTGCCAGCGGGTCGTCAGGGACGGGGCAGTACTTC. Translation gives CASGSSGTGQYF.

The chain uses TRBV6-2 or TRBV6-3 and TRBJ2-7; D is perhaps TRBD2 (5 bases). Trimming took 8 bases from V and 1 from J, leaving 12 bases between them. Germline-derived CDR1 and CDR2 are MNHEY and SVGEGT. The CDR3 covers 13 residues. The CDR3 sequence: CASRSLVSYEQYF. The CDR3, as DNA: TGTGCCAGCCGCTCACTAGTTTCCTACGAGCAGTACTTC.

Ten or more counts support this clonotype. The V call is TRBV6-1, the J call TRBJ2-3; TRBD2 aligns across 16 bases. This CDR3 contains 19 residues. The ends lost 6 bases at V and 3 bases at J; junction bases unmatched: 12. Germline values: CDR1 MNHNS, CDR2 SASEGT. This CDR3 reads CASSKGGLAGGGWTDTQYF. The CDR3, as DNA: TGTGCCAGCAGCAAGGGGGGACTAGCGGGAGGGGGGTGGACAGATACGCAGTATTTT.

The V call is TRBV6-2 or TRBV6-3, the J call TRBJ2-5; D is possibly TRBD2 (6 bases). Trimming removed 2 bases from V and 0 bases from J, with 16 bases in between. This CDR3 contains 17 residues. Germline CDR1 and CDR2: MNHEY and SVGEGT. The CDR3 loop is CASSYGAGRPYQETQYF. In DNA, the CDR3 is TGTGCCAGCAGTTACGGAGCCGGGAGACCGTACCAAGAGACCCAGTACTTC.

This clonotype was detected a few times. The rearrangement links TRBV7-2 to TRBJ2-5, with 9 positions matching TRBD2. The CDR3 runs to 15 residues. Germline V lookup: CDR1 SGHTA, CDR2 FQGNSA. Trimming removed 5 bases from V and 5 bases from J; junction bases left unmatched: 9. CDR3 DNA sequence: TGTGCCAGCAGCATCCGGACTAGCGAGAGGGAGACCCAGTACTTC. It codes for CASSIRTSERETQYF.

The genes are TRBV12-3 or TRBV12-4 and TRBJ2-6, with 11 nucleotides matching TRBD1. V lost 7 bases and J lost 0; bases outside the gene matches: 5. The length of the CDR3 is 17 residues. The CDR3 reads CASTPGQGASGANVLTF. Here the CDR3 DNA reads TGTGCCAGCACCCCCGGACAGGGGGCCTCTGGGGCCAACGTCCTGACTTTC.

This clonotype was picked up many times. Written as DNA, the CDR3 is TGTGCCAGCAGCTTGCATCTAGCGGCCTCCTACGAGCAGTACTTC. Encoded protein: CASSLHLAASYEQYF. This chain connects TRBV5-5 to TRBJ2-7, with 7 bases identical to TRBD2. The CDR3 sequence is 15 residues long. The germline CDR1 and CDR2 sequences are SGHKS and YYEKEE (reference sequence). The J segment lost 0 bases and the V segment lost 1 base, leaving 4 bases of the junction unmatched.

The chain employs TRBV6-2 or TRBV6-3 and TRBJ2-1, with TRBD2 identical over 16 bases. CDR1 is MNHEY, CDR2 SVGEGT, per germline. Unmatched junction bases numbered 10, after V lost 2 bases and J lost 3 bases. The CDR3 has 20 amino acids. The CDR3 here is CASSYTNPGLAGGDYNEQFF. Written as DNA, the CDR3 is TGTGCCAGCAGTTACACTAACCCGGGACTAGCGGGAGGGGACTACAATGAGCAGTTCTTC.

In its sample, this clonotype was seen many times. The chain is built from TRBV12-3 or TRBV12-4 and TRBJ2-3; D is ambiguous. Trimming took 1 base from V and 0 from J, leaving 8 bases between them. The CDR3 is made up of 15 amino acids. In DNA form, the CDR3 reads TGTGCCAGCAGTTTAGGGGTAGCTAGCACAGATACGCAGTATTTT. It translates to CASSLGVASTDTQYF.

The gene calls are TRBV4-2 and TRBJ2-1, with 10 bases identical to TRBD2. The CDR3 covers 17 residues. V trimming: 2 bases; J trimming: 6 bases; junction bases outside the gene matches: 10. The germline gives CDR1 LGHNA, CDR2 YNFKEQ. For the CDR3, the DNA is TGTGCCAGCAGCCAAAGTCTAGCGGGAGACCTCTCCAATGAGCAGTTCTTC. Amino acid sequence: CASSQSLAGDLSNEQFF.

This clonotype has a handful of counts. J is TRBJ1-2 and V is TRBV12-3 or TRBV12-4; D ambiguous. This CDR3 spans 16 amino acids. Trimming left V 9 bases short and J 3 bases short, with 23 bases between. CDR3 loop: CARLPFSLDVDYGYTF. Here the CDR3 DNA reads TGTGCCAGACTCCCCTTTTCCCTCGATGTGGACTATGGCTACACCTTC.

This clonotype was recorded at least ten times. The V call is TRBV5-1, the J call TRBJ2-2; unclear D gene. V was shortened by 4 bases and J by 4 bases, with 17 bases between the two germline ends. Germline V lookup: CDR1 SGHRS, CDR2 YFSETQ. This CDR3 is built from 16 residues. CDR3 residues: CASSRKTKFPTGELFF. CDR3 DNA sequence: TGCGCCAGCAGCCGAAAGACGAAATTCCCCACCGGGGAGCTGTTTTTT.